One and the same sample provided the 12 T cell receptor beta chains below, sequenced in a study of CD8 T cells in Susac syndrome. RNA amounts of roughly 0.45 to 1 ug underwent reverse transcription with random hexamers. TCRdb processed the immunoSEQ multiplex PCR reads anew with MiXCR; each CDR3 protein has one entry. Of about 200,000 distinct CDR3 sequences detected, about 95% appear once; the ten largest clones hold roughly 0.094%. The source material was CD4+ T cells from PBMCs. The receptors were sampled from a human donor with multiple sclerosis.

The chain has TRBV2 and TRBJ2-2, with 7 bases fitting TRBD1. CDR3 size: 13 residues. The germline CDR1 and CDR2 sequences are SNHLY and FYNNEI. The V and J ends lost 6 bases and 4 bases, in that order; junction bases with no gene match: 2. This CDR3 is CASRGQFTGELFF. CDR3 bases: TGTGCCAGCAGGGGACAGTTCACCGGGGAGCTGTTTTTT.

The J gene is TRBJ1-6, the V gene TRBV30, with D possibly matching TRBD1 (6 bases). Germline CDR1 reads GTSNPN; CDR2 reads SVGIG (reference sequence). Trimming cost V 5 bases and J 8 bases, with 13 bases left between them. The CDR3 is 13 residues long. This CDR3 is CAWARQDHSPLHF. For the CDR3, the DNA is TGTGCCTGGGCTCGACAGGATCATTCACCCCTCCACTTT.

This chain connects TRBV12-3 or TRBV12-4 to TRBJ2-5; D not resolved. V lost 4 bases, J lost 5 bases, and 14 bases lay in between. The CDR3 has 14 residues. Here the CDR3 reads CASSSSARWETQYF. The CDR3 region has the DNA TGTGCCAGCAGTTCCTCCGCTCGGTGGGAGACCCAGTACTTC.

The CDR3 protein is CASSRLGPYNEQFF. CDR3 nucleotide sequence: TGTGCCAGCAGCCGGTTAGGGCCATACAATGAGCAGTTCTTC. The chain has TRBV9 and TRBJ2-1; D is uncertain. The CDR3 sequence is 14 residues long. V lost 4 bases to trimming and J lost 4 bases, with 12 bases between them. Germline CDR1 reads SGDLS; CDR2 reads YYNGEE.

This chain uses TRBV12-3 or TRBV12-4 with TRBJ1-5, with a tentative D call TRBD1 (5 bases). The V end was cut by 6 bases, the J end by 3 bases, with 9 bases between. This CDR3 comprises 13 residues. This CDR3 is CASRRDPNQPQHF. The DNA for the CDR3 is TGTGCCAGCAGACGGGACCCCAATCAGCCCCAGCATTTT.

J is TRBJ1-2 and V is TRBV9; no clear D. V lost 4 bases to trimming and J lost 0 bases, with 10 bases between them. The CDR3 length is 14 residues. From germline, CDR1 is SGDLS and CDR2 YYNGEE. The CDR3 nucleotides are TGTGCCAGCAGCACAACCCCAGCTAACTATGGCTACACCTTC. This translates into CASSTTPANYGYTF. Complete variable domain (other parts from reference TRBV9 and TRBJ1-2): DSGVTQTPKHLITATGQRVTLRCSPRSGDLSVYWYQQSLDQGLQFLIQYYNGEERAKGNILERFSAQQFPDLHSELNLSSLELGDSALYFCASSTTPANYGYTFGSGTRLTVV.

This sequence joins TRBV6-5 and TRBJ1-5; TRBD1 might be the D (6 bases). Germline values: CDR1 MNHEY, CDR2 SVGAGI. Between the trimmed V and J ends, which lost 6 bases and 6 bases, there was a span of 15 bases. The CDR3 covers 14 residues. CDR3 coding DNA: TGTGCCAGCAGCCCGGACAGAAGGGTTCAGCCCCAGCATTTT. This gives the protein CASSPDRRVQPQHF.

This chain connects TRBV19 to TRBJ1-4; the D is unclear. Trimming removed 4 bases from V and 8 bases from J, with 8 bases in between. This CDR3 contains 12 residues. The germline V gene has CDR1 LNHDA and CDR2 SQIVND (reference sequence). CDR3 amino acids: CASSRLSEKLFF. CDR3 DNA: TGTGCCAGTAGTAGGCTCAGCGAAAAACTGTTTTTT. The whole variable domain, filled in from reference TRBV19 and TRBJ1-4, reads DGGITQSPKYLFRKEGQNVTLSCEQNLNHDAMYWYRQDPGQGLRLIYYSQIVNDFQKGDIAEGYSVSREKKESFPLTVTSAQKNPTAFYLCASSRLSEKLFFGSGTQLSVL.

The CDR3 nucleotides are TGTGCCAGCAAAGTGCGACAGGGTTCCTACAATGAGCAGTTCTTC. It is translated as CASKVRQGSYNEQFF. The V gene is TRBV6-1, the J gene TRBJ2-1, with 7 bases lining up with TRBD1. Germline V gene lookup returns CDR1 MNHNS and CDR2 SASEGT. The CDR3 totals 15 residues. J was trimmed by 1 base and V by 7 bases; bases with no gene match: 7.

The chain combines TRBV3-1 with TRBJ2-5; 8 bases are a match to TRBD2. The germline V gene has CDR1 LGHDT and CDR2 YNNKEL (reference sequence). V dropped 1 base and J dropped 2; count of bases not matched to a gene: 3. This CDR3 is 15 amino acids long. The CDR3 region is CASSQGLAKQETQYF. In DNA form, the CDR3 reads TGTGCCAGCAGCCAAGGACTAGCGAAACAAGAGACCCAGTACTTC.

The V gene is TRBV1, the J gene TRBJ2-1; the table gives TRBD1 as D, unverified against the DNA. TRBV1 is a pseudogene segment. The CDR3 extends over 13 amino acids. CDR3: CTSLTGGLNEQFF. The CDR3 nucleotides are TGCACCAGCCTGACAGGGGGCTTGAATGAGCAGTTCTTC.

The chain carries TRBV29-1 and TRBJ2-4; the match to TRBD1 covers 10 bases. This CDR3 has 12 residues. Germline V gene data show CDR1 as SQVTM and CDR2 as ANQGSEA. V lost 6 bases, J lost 8 bases, and 4 bases stayed unmatched. Here the CDR3 reads CSVIGQGDIQYF. CDR3 nucleotides: TGCAGCGTGATAGGACAGGGGGACATTCAGTACTTC.